This T cell receptor beta chain was captured in a study of T cells after yellow fever vaccination. Study-wide results and limits: There was a small share of clonotypes that showed up in both the CD4 and CD8 compartments.

One entry per CDR3 protein results from TCRdb running MiXCR on the 5' RACE reads. Of some 170,000 distinct CDR3 sequences in the sample, approximately 9.7% were seen once. Of note for this clonotype: Antigen: not known.

Sequenced here: CD8+ T cells sorted from PBMCs, sampled 45 days after the yellow fever booster vaccination. The TCR comes from a man between 18 and 29 years old who received the YFV17D yellow fever vaccine.

The CDR3 nucleotides read TGTGCCGGAGGAAATGAAAAACTGTTTTTT. Translated: CAGGNEKLFF. The genes are TRBV6-1 and TRBJ1-4; D is undetermined. Per the germline V gene, CDR1 is MNHNS and CDR2 is SASEGT. This CDR3 contains 10 residues. V was cut by 11 bases and J by 5 bases, with 6 bases left in between.